The next 32 T cell receptor beta chains were all read from a single sample in a study of blood T cell repertoires in COVID-19. Assay used: immunoSEQ multiplex PCR; TCRdb lists only in-frame clones, some missing. The sample has around 130,000 clones; roughly 83% are singletons. The sequencing sample was made of peripheral blood. These receptor sequences come from a woman aged 80 or over with acute or convalescent COVID-19.

The rearrangement joins TRBV5-1 to TRBJ2-2, with 11 positions matching TRBD2. V lost 2 bases to trimming and J lost 7 bases; unmatched junction nucleotides: 4. The CDR3 has 15 residues. Germline V lookup: CDR1 SGHRS, CDR2 YFSETQ. The CDR3 nucleotides read TGCGCCAGCAGCTTCGTAGCGGGAGGGATCGGGGAGCTGTTTTTT. It yields the protein CASSFVAGGIGELFF.

J is TRBJ1-2 and V is TRBV4-3; D call uncertain. Germline loops: CDR1 LGHNA, CDR2 YSLEER. This CDR3 comprises 13 residues. Trimming stripped 1 base from V and 8 bases from J, with 11 bases between. CDR3 sequence reads: CASSQGLAGGYTF. The CDR3 DNA reads TGCGCCAGCAGCCAAGGACTAGCGGGGGGCTACACCTTC.

In its sample, this clone was seen a few times. This rearrangement joins TRBV4-3 to TRBJ1-5, with D hard to call. There are 15 residues in the CDR3. Germline CDR1 is LGHNA and CDR2 is YSLEER. Deletions cut 0 bases from V and 7 bases from J, with 13 bases between. The CDR3 bases are TGCGCCAGCAGCCAAGATAACAGTGGGCGCCAGCCCCAGCATTTT. Protein product: CASSQDNSGRQPQHF.

The chain joins TRBV5-3 to TRBJ2-7, with 8 bases lining up with TRBD1. TRBV5-3 is reported as an ORF; its role is uncertain. The V segment lost 5 bases and the J segment 0 bases; nucleotides outside the gene matches: 7. This CDR3 spans 15 amino acids. The CDR3 coding sequence is TGTGCCAGAAGGCTGACAGGGGAAACCTCCTACGAGCAGTACTTC. Translating gives CARRLTGETSYEQYF.

The J gene is TRBJ1-1, the V gene TRBV6-5; D gene uncertain. This CDR3 contains 13 residues. V shed 2 bases and J shed 4 bases, with 8 bases lying between them. Germline assignment: CDR1 MNHEY and CDR2 SVGAGI. The DNA for the CDR3 is TGTGCCAGCAGTTACGTTAGCAGCACTGAAGCTTTCTTT. Translation gives CASSYVSSTEAFF.

The rearrangement joins TRBV7-8 to TRBJ1-6, with D perhaps matching TRBD1 (6 bases). Trimming pared 3 bases from V and 9 bases from J, leaving 12 bases between. Germline V gene data show CDR1 as SGHVS and CDR2 as FQNEAQ. The CDR3 has 14 amino acids. The CDR3 region has the DNA TGTGCCAGCAGCTTTCCGAGGGGGAGTTCACCCCTCCACTTT. Translation gives CASSFPRGSSPLHF.

The chain links TRBV6-1 to TRBJ1-6; 7 bases align to TRBD1. This CDR3 spans 19 amino acids. V lost 4 bases to trimming and J lost 0 bases; unmatched junction nucleotides: 12. Germline CDR1 MNHNS, CDR2 SASEGT. In nucleotides, the CDR3 is TGTGCCAGCAGTGCCCTGGGACAGCTTCCCAGCTCCTATAATTCACCCCTCCACTTT. Protein sequence: CASSALGQLPSSYNSPLHF.

This clone has just one count. The V gene is TRBV15, the J gene TRBJ2-5, with 9 bases lining up with TRBD2. V was clipped by 5 bases and J by 4 bases; unmatched bases: 11. The V gene's germline CDR1 is LNHNV and CDR2 YYDKDF (reference sequence). CDR3 length equals 16 residues. In DNA, the CDR3 is TGTGCCACCAGCCCGGATTTAGCGGGGGCGGGAGAGACCCAGTACTTC. Protein sequence: CATSPDLAGAGETQYF.

V and J are TRBV7-2 and TRBJ1-2; D is unresolved. This CDR3 contains 15 residues. The V gene lost 5 bases and the J gene lost 4 bases, with 17 bases spanning the gap. Germline CDR1 reads SGHTA; CDR2 reads FQGNSA. CDR3 nucleotides: TGTGCCAGCAGCCCAAGGTCGAGGGATCCCTATGGCTACACCTTC. This gives the protein CASSPRSRDPYGYTF.

V gene TRBV3-1 (or the pseudogene TRBV3-2) combines with J gene TRBJ1-4; 8 bases line up with TRBD1. The CDR3 consists of 13 residues. Trimming at V came to 0 bases and at J to 11 bases, leaving 2 bases not matched to a gene. The V gene's germline CDR1 is LGHDT and CDR2 YNNKEL (reference sequence). The CDR3 DNA is TGTGCCAGCAGCCAAGATTGGACAGGGAAACTGTTTTTT. This encodes CASSQDWTGKLFF.

This chain joins TRBV5-1 and TRBJ2-2; TRBD2 matches at 9 bases. The CDR3 consists of 19 residues. The V gene end was trimmed by 0 bases and the J gene end by 7 bases; junction bases not matched to a gene: 16. Germline values: CDR1 SGHRS, CDR2 YFSETQ. CDR3 loop: CASSLEGPPASGINGELFF. CDR3 nucleotide sequence: TGCGCCAGCAGCTTGGAGGGGCCTCCCGCTAGCGGGATTAACGGGGAGCTGTTTTTT.

The V call is TRBV12-3 or TRBV12-4, the J call TRBJ1-1; D remains unclear. The CDR3 totals 13 residues. Trimming removed 8 bases at V and 4 bases at J, with 14 bases between. The CDR3 is CASSREVGTEAFF. CDR3 nucleotide sequence: TGTGCCAGCTCGAGGGAGGTGGGCACTGAAGCTTTCTTT.

The chain recombines TRBV5-1 with TRBJ1-1; TRBD1 aligns across 11 bases. The CDR3 loop spans 15 amino acids. Germline values: CDR1 SGHRS, CDR2 YFSETQ. Trimming removed 4 bases from V and 3 bases from J; junction bases left unmatched: 5. The DNA of the CDR3 is TGCGCCAGCAGCACTTGGACAGGGGGCTACACTGAAGCTTTCTTT. This sequence encodes CASSTWTGGYTEAFF.

The chain combines TRBV5-4 with TRBJ1-4; 9 nucleotides match TRBD1. The germline V gene has CDR1 SGHNT and CDR2 YYREEE (reference sequence). After removal of 5 bases from V and 11 bases from J, the junction contained 10 bases not matched to a gene. This CDR3 is built from 14 residues. The CDR3 reads CASRSPGQGGKLFF. The CDR3 nucleotides read TGTGCCAGCAGATCCCCGGGACAGGGAGGGAAACTGTTTTTT.

This clone was seen a few times. DNA for the CDR3: TGTGCCAGCTCACCCCGGGACAGGGGGCGTCCGGACACTGAAGCTTTCTTT. It yields the protein CASSPRDRGRPDTEAFF. The chain joins TRBV18 to TRBJ1-1; 12 nucleotides align to TRBD1. Losses at the gene ends were 3 bases for V and 3 bases for J; bases not matched to a gene: 8. Germline CDR1 reads KGHSH; CDR2 reads LQKENI. The CDR3 totals 17 residues.

The chain combines TRBV7-9 with TRBJ1-1; D remains ambiguous. CDR3 length equals 13 residues. The V end was cut by 0 bases, the J end by 3 bases, with 5 bases between. The germline V gene has CDR1 SEHNR and CDR2 FQNEAQ (reference sequence). This CDR3 reads CASSLAGDTEAFF. CDR3 DNA: TGTGCCAGCAGCTTAGCCGGGGACACTGAAGCTTTCTTT.

The gene calls are TRBV9 and TRBJ2-3; 15 nucleotides align to TRBD2. Looked up from germline, CDR1 is SGDLS and CDR2 is YYNGEE. The CDR3 is 16 residues long. With V trimmed by 2 bases and J by 5 bases, 3 bases remained unmatched. CDR3 amino acids: CASSVGLAGGEDTQYF. The DNA of the CDR3 is TGTGCCAGCAGCGTCGGACTAGCGGGAGGGGAAGATACGCAGTATTTT.

This chain connects TRBV18 to TRBJ1-1, with TRBD1 as a possible D gene (6 bases). CDR3 length equals 14 residues. V was shortened by 3 bases and J by 5 bases, with 13 bases between the two germline ends. Germline V gives CDR1 KGHSH, CDR2 LQKENI. This CDR3 reads CASSPNRERTEAFF. CDR3 DNA sequence: TGTGCCAGCTCACCTAACAGGGAAAGGACTGAAGCTTTCTTT.

V and J are TRBV2 and TRBJ1-5; 10 bases fit TRBD1. Germline-derived CDR1 and CDR2 are SNHLY and FYNNEI. Trimming took 3 bases from V and 7 from J; bases not matched to a gene: 0. This CDR3 spans 13 amino acids. The chain's CDR3 is CASSEDRGQPQHF. The CDR3 coding sequence is TGTGCCAGCAGTGAGGACAGGGGGCAGCCCCAGCATTTT.

The rearrangement joins TRBV14 to TRBJ2-1; 10 positions agree with TRBD2. The germline gives CDR1 SGHDN, CDR2 FVKESK. There are 15 residues in the CDR3. V trimming: 1 base; J trimming: 12 bases; junction bases outside the gene matches: 9. The CDR3 region has the DNA TGTGCCAGCAGCCAAGTGCCTAGCGGGAGTCCTTTGCAGTTCTTC. Protein: CASSQVPSGSPLQFF.

The rearrangement joins TRBV18 to TRBJ1-1; D call uncertain. The CDR3 contains 16 residues. The germline gives CDR1 KGHSH, CDR2 LQKENI. V was trimmed by 4 bases and J by 7 bases, leaving 22 bases between them. CDR3 DNA: TGTGCCAGCTCACTACATGCCCTGAAAACAGCGGATGAAGCTTTCTTT. Translating gives CASSLHALKTADEAFF. Full variable domain (remainder filled in from reference TRBV18 and TRBJ1-1): NAGVMQNPRHLVRRRGQEARLRCSPMKGHSHVYWYRQLPEEGLKFMVYLQKENIIDESGMPKERFSAEFPKEGPSILRIQQVVRGDSAAYFCASSLHALKTADEAFFGQGTRLTVV.

The chain links TRBV18 to TRBJ1-2; no firm D call. The CDR3 is made up of 15 amino acids. Germline values: CDR1 KGHSH, CDR2 LQKENI. Trimming took 8 bases from V and 2 from J, leaving 18 bases between them. For the CDR3, the DNA is TGTGCCAGCCGAACCTCAGGAAGGGAGAACTATGGCTACACCTTC. Translation gives CASRTSGRENYGYTF. Variable domain in full (rest from reference TRBV18 and TRBJ1-2): NAGVMQNPRHLVRRRGQEARLRCSPMKGHSHVYWYRQLPEEGLKFMVYLQKENIIDESGMPKERFSAEFPKEGPSILRIQQVVRGDSAAYFCASRTSGRENYGYTFGSGTRLTVV.

The chain uses TRBV20-1 and TRBJ1-1; 7 positions agree with TRBD1. Germline CDR1 DFQATT, CDR2 SNEGSKA (reference sequence). The CDR3 has 14 residues. The V segment lost 5 bases and the J segment 5 bases; nucleotides outside the gene matches: 11. CDR3 loop: CSARASRGRTEAFF. CDR3 nucleotides: TGCAGTGCTCGTGCGTCCAGGGGGAGAACTGAAGCTTTCTTT.

This clone was detected many times. The chain couples TRBV3-1 (or the pseudogene TRBV3-2) to TRBJ1-2; no clear D. Germline CDR1 LGHDT, CDR2 YNNKEL (reference sequence). This CDR3 is built from 13 residues. Trimming took 4 bases from V and 8 from J, leaving 14 bases between them. The CDR3 region has the DNA TGTGCCAGCAGCCCCACAGCGGGAGGGGGCTACACCTTC. This sequence encodes CASSPTAGGGYTF.

J is TRBJ1-1 and V is TRBV18; 7 bases fit TRBD1. Germline CDR1 and CDR2: KGHSH and LQKENI. Losses at the gene ends were 5 bases for V and 7 bases for J; bases not matched to a gene: 13. The CDR3 is 15 amino acids. CDR3 in amino acids: CASSFETGKLNEAFF. The CDR3 nucleotides are TGTGCCAGCTCATTCGAGACAGGGAAATTGAATGAAGCTTTCTTT. The full variable domain, completed using reference TRBV18 and TRBJ1-1, is NAGVMQNPRHLVRRRGQEARLRCSPMKGHSHVYWYRQLPEEGLKFMVYLQKENIIDESGMPKERFSAEFPKEGPSILRIQQVVRGDSAAYFCASSFETGKLNEAFFGQGTRLTVV.

The chain combines TRBV9 with TRBJ1-3; D gene ambiguous. In germline, CDR1 is SGDLS, CDR2 YYNGEE. The V end was cut by 3 bases, the J end by 0 bases, with 10 bases between. The CDR3 covers 15 residues. CDR3 sequence reads: CASSGVGSSGNTIYF. The CDR3 nucleotides read TGTGCCAGCAGCGGCGTAGGGAGCTCTGGAAACACCATATATTTT.

The chain couples TRBV5-1 to TRBJ2-5; unclear D gene. This CDR3 is built from 13 residues. Trimming stripped 2 bases from V and 3 bases from J, with 8 bases between. From germline, CDR1 is SGHRS and CDR2 YFSETQ. The CDR3 reads CASSLVAEETQYF. For the CDR3, the DNA is TGCGCCAGCAGCTTAGTGGCTGAAGAGACCCAGTACTTC.

V is TRBV2 and J is TRBJ1-2; the match to TRBD1 covers 7 bases. Germline CDR1 and CDR2: SNHLY and FYNNEI. V was pared by 7 bases and J by 2 bases, with 7 bases of the junction left unmatched. This CDR3 is built from 14 residues. The chain's CDR3 is CASTRQGPNYGYTF. The CDR3 bases are TGTGCCAGCACCCGACAGGGTCCAAACTATGGCTACACCTTC.

This rearrangement joins TRBV6-1 to TRBJ2-6, with a tentative D call TRBD2 (6 bases). Looked up from germline, CDR1 is MNHNS and CDR2 is SASEGT. Deletions cut 4 bases from V and 2 bases from J, with 15 bases between. The CDR3 extends over 17 amino acids. This CDR3 reads CASSGGTFRTGANVLTF. The CDR3 region has the DNA TGTGCCAGCAGTGGGGGGACTTTTCGAACTGGGGCCAACGTCCTGACTTTC.

This chain connects TRBV7-9 to TRBJ1-1, with D possibly TRBD1 on 5 matching bases. With 0 bases removed from V and 0 bases from J, the gap between germline ends came to 8 bases. The CDR3 loop spans 15 amino acids. Germline CDR1 is SEHNR and CDR2 is FQNEAQ (reference sequence). In nucleotides, the CDR3 is TGTGCCAGCAGCTTAGCGGGGCTCATGAACACTGAAGCTTTCTTT. Its translation: CASSLAGLMNTEAFF.

The chain recombines TRBV5-1 with TRBJ1-5; 9 bases line up with TRBD1. V shed 4 bases and J 6 bases; nucleotides not matched to a gene: 5. CDR3 size: 14 residues. Germline V lookup: CDR1 SGHRS, CDR2 YFSETQ. The DNA for the CDR3 is TGCGCCAGCAGCGAGGGGACAGGGACTCAGCCCCAGCATTTT. Amino acids: CASSEGTGTQPQHF.

This chain links TRBV27 with TRBJ1-2; 7 positions match TRBD1. From germline, CDR1 is MNHEY and CDR2 SMNVEV (reference sequence). The ends lost 2 bases at V and 2 bases at J; junction bases unmatched: 8. CDR3 size: 16 residues. The CDR3 DNA is TGTGCCAGCAGTTTACGGGGCTTACAGGGGAACTATGGCTACACCTTC. Its translation: CASSLRGLQGNYGYTF.